This TCR beta chain was recorded in a study of blood T cells in healthy people across ages. As for the study in general: In model experiments, template switching was able to capture about one barcoded beta molecule for every two T cells that were present. Study observations and caveats: There were more naive CD4+ cells and higher diversity in long-lived donors than in aged donors. It was found that TCR beta diversity correlated strongly with the percentage of naive T cells.

In this sample, this clonotype turned up a few times. Antigen: not known. Total RNA extraction produced at least 6 micrograms (per sample) for the study. A second PCR of 7 to 11 cycles used a sample-barcoded 5' primer and a J-beta primer mix. One entry per CDR3 protein, called by TCRdb with MiXCR from the 5' RACE reads. This table has about 780,000 distinct CDR3 sequences, 35% to 60% appearing once. The sequence was obtained from an elderly man in good health. Specimen: blood.

The CDR3 region has the DNA TGTGCCAGCATTCCAGGGGTAGAGAACACTGAAGCTTTCTTT. It codes for CASIPGVENTEAFF. V and J are TRBV6-2 or TRBV6-3 and TRBJ1-1, with TRBD1 as a possible D gene (6 bases). Germline loops: CDR1 MNHEY, CDR2 SVGEGT. The CDR3 spans 14 residues. V was shortened by 7 bases and J by 1 base, with 13 bases between the two germline ends.